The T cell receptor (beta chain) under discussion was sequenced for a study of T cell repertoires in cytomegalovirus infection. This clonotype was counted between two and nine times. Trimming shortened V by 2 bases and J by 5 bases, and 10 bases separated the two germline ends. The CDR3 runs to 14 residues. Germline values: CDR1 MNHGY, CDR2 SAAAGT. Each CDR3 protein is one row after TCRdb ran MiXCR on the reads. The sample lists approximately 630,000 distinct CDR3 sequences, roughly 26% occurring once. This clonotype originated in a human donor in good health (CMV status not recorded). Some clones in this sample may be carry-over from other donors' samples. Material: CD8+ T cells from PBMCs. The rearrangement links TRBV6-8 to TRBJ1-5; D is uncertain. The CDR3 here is CASSYGTGYQPQHF. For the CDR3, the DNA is TGTGCCAGCAGTTACGGAACTGGGTATCAGCCCCAGCATTTT.